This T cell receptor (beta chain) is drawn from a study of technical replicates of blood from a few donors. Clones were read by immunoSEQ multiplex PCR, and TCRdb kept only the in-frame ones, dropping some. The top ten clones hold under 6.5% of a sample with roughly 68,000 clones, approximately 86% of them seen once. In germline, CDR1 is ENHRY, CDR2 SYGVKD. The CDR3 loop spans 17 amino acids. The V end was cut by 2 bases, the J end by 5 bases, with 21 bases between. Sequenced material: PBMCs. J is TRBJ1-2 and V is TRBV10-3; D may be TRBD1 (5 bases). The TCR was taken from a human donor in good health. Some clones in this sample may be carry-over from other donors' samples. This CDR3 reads CAISEGGVGGAEYGYTF. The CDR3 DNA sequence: TGTGCCATCAGTGAGGGCGGAGTTGGTGGGGCCGAGTATGGCTACACCTTC.